This paragraph covers one T cell receptor beta chain sequence. Its antigen is currently unknown. The read is 3 residues too short to cover the CDR3 end, so that end is filled in from the germline J gene. This sample is part of a study of T cells in women clearing cervical HPV infection. Study context: Controls' single incident HPV16 infection cleared within 12 months without precancer.

The CDR3 is 15 residues long. The V gene end was trimmed by 2 bases and the J gene end by 4 bases; junction bases not matched to a gene: 7. Germline CDR1 is GTSNPN and CDR2 is SVGIG (reference sequence). Study-level points and caveats: TRBV6-7 relative abundance averaged roughly 0.099% in cases and under 0.2% in controls. CIN3+ cases had significantly higher TCR richness than controls; evenness did not differ. Unknown T-cell numbers per sample may underlie the richness differences.

Libraries were prepared by immunoSEQ multiplex PCR; TCRdb keeps only in-frame clonotypes and omits some of them. The sample includes under 45,000 clones. The TCR originated in a woman between 18 and 70 years old with a cervical HPV16 infection that either progressed to CIN3+ or cleared (not recorded which). The chain recombines TRBV30 with TRBJ1-5, with 8 bases aligning to TRBD1. Source material: blood buffy coat. CDR3 amino acids: CAWSSTGATNQPQHF. Partial CDR3 DNA: TGTGCCTGGAGTTCGACAGGGGCTACAAATCAGCCC. The full variable domain, with the rest looked up from reference TRBV30 and TRBJ1-5, is SQTIHQWPATLVQPVGSPLSLECTVEGTSNPNLYWYRQAAGRGLQLLFYSVGIGQISSEVPQNLSASRPQDRQFILSSKKLLLSDSGFYLCAWSSTGATNQPQHFGDGTRLSIL.